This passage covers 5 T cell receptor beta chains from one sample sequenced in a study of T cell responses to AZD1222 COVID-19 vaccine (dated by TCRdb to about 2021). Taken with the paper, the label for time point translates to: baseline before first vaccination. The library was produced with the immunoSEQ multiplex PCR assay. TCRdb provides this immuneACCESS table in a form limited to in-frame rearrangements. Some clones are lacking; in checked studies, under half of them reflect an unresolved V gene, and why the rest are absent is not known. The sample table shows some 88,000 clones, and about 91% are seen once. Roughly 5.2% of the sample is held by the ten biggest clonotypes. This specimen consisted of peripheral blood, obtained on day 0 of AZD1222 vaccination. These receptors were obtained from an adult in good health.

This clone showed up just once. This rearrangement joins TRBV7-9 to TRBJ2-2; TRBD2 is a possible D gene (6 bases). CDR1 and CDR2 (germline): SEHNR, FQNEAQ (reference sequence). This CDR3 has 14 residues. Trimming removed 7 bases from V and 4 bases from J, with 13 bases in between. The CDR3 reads CASILSGVTGELFF. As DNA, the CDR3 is TGTGCCAGCATCCTTAGCGGAGTCACCGGGGAGCTGTTTTTT.

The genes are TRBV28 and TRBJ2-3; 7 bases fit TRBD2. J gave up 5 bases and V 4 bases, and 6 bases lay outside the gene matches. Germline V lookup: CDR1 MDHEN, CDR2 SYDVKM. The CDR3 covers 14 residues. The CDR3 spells CASSSSGWEDTQYF. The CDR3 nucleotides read TGTGCCAGCAGTTCTAGCGGATGGGAAGATACGCAGTATTTT.

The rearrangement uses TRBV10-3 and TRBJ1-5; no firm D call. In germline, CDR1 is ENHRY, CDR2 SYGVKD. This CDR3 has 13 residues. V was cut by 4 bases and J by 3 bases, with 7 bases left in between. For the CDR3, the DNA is TGTGCCATCAGTGGGACTTACAATCAGCCCCAGCATTTT. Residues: CAISGTYNQPQHF.

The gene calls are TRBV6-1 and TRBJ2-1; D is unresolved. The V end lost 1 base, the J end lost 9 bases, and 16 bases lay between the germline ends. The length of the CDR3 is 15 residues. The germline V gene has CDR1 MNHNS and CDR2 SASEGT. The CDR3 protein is CASSEGLSSRFEQFF. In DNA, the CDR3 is TGTGCCAGCAGTGAAGGTCTTTCGAGCCGGTTTGAGCAGTTCTTC.

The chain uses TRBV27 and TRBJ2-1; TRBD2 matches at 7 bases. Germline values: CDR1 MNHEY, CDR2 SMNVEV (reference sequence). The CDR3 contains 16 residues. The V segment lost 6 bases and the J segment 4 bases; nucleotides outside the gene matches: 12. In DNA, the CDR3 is TGTGCCAGCAGCCTATACCCTGCTAGCGGTTACAATGAGCAGTTCTTC. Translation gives CASSLYPASGYNEQFF.